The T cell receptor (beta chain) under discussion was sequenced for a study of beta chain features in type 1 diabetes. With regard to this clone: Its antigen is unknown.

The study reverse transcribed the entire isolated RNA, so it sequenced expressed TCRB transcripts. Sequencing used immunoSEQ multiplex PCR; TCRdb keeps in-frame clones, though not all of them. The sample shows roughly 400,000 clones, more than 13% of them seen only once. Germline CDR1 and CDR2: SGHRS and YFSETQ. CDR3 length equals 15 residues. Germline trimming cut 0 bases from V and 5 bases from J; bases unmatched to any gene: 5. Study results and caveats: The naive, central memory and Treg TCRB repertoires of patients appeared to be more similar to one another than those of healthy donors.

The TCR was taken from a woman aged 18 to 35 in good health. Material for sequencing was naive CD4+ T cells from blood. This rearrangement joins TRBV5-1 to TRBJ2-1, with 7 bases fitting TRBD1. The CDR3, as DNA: TGCGCCAGCAGCTTGGTCCCGGGACAGAACAATGAGCAGTTCTTC. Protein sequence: CASSLVPGQNNEQFF.